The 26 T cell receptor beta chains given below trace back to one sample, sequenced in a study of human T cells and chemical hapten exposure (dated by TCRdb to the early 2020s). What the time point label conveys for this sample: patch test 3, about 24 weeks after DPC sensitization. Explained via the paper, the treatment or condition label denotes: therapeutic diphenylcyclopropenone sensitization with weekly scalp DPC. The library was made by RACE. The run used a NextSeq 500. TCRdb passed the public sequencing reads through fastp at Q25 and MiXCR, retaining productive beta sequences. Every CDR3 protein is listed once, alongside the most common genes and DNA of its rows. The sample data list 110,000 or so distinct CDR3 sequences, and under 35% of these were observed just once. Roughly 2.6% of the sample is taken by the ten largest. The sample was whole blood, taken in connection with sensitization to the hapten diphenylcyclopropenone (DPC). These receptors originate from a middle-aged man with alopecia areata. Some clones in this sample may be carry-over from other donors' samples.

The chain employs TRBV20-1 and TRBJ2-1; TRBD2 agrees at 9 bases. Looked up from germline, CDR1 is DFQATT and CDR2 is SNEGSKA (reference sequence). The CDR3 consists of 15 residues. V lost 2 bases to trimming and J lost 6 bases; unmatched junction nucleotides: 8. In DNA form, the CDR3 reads TGCAGTGCTAGATTCCCTAGCGGGACCCCCAATGAGCAGTTCTTC. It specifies CSARFPSGTPNEQFF.

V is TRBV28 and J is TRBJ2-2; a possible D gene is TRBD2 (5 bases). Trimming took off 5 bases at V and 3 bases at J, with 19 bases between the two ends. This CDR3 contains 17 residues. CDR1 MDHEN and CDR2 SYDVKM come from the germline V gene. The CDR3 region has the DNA TGTGCCAGCAGTCCCTCCCCGCGGCTAGCCTACACCGGGGAGCTGTTTTTT. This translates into CASSPSPRLAYTGELFF.

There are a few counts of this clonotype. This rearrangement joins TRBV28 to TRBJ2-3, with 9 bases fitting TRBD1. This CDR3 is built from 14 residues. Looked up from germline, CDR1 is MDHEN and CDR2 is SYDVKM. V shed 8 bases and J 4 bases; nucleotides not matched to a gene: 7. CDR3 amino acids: CASADRGMPDTQYF. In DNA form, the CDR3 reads TGTGCCAGCGCCGACAGGGGGATGCCAGATACGCAGTATTTT.

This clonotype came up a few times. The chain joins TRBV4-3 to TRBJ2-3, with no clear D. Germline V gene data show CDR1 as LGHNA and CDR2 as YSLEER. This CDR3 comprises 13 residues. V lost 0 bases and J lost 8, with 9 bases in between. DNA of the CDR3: TGCGCCAGCAGCCAAGATGCCTTCGGTACGCAGTATTTT. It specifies CASSQDAFGTQYF.

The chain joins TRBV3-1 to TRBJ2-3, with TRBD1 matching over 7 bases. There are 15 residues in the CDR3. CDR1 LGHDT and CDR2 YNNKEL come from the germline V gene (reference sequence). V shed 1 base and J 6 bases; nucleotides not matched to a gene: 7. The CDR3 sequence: CASSQGQGMMDTQYF. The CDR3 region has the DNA TGTGCCAGCAGCCAAGGACAGGGTATGATGGATACGCAGTATTTT.

The CDR3 DNA reads TGTGCCAGCAGTCGAAGGGGGGAGAGCACAGATACGCAGTATTTT. Its translation is CASSRRGESTDTQYF. The J gene is TRBJ2-3, the V gene TRBV6-5; D might be TRBD1 or TRBD2, each matching 6 bases. Germline CDR1 MNHEY, CDR2 SVGAGI. There are 15 residues in the CDR3. V was cut by 5 bases and J by 0 bases, with 12 bases left in between.

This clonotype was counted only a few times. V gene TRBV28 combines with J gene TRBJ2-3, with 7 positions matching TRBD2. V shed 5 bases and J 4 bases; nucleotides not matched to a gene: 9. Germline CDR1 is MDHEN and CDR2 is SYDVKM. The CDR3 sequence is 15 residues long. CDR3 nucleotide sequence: TGTGCCAGCAGTACGGGACTAACGGGGTCAGATACGCAGTATTTT. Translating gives CASSTGLTGSDTQYF.

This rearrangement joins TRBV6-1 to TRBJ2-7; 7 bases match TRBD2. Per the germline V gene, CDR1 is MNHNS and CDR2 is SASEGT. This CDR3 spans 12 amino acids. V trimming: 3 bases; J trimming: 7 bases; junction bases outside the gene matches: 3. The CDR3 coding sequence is TGTGCCAGCAGTGAGAGGGGAGGGGAGCAGTACGTC. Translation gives CASSERGGEQYV.

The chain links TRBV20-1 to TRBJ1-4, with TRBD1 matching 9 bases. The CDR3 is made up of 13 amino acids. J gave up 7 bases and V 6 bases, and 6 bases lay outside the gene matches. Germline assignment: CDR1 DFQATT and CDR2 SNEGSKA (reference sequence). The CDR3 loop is CSAGTGTLEKLFF. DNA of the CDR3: TGCAGTGCCGGGACAGGGACTCTTGAAAAACTGTTTTTT.

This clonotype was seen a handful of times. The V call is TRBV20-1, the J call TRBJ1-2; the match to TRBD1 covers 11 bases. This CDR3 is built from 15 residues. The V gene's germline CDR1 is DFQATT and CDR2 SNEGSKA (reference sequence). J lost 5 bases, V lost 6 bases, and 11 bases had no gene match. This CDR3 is CSAIPGTGGRYGYTF. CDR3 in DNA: TGCAGTGCCATCCCCGGGACAGGGGGACGGTATGGCTACACCTTC.

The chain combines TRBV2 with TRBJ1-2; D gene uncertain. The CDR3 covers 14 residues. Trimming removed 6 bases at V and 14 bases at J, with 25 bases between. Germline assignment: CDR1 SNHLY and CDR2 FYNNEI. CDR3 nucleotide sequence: TGTGCCAGCAGGGGCCCAGCGGTTTCGGGGATCGCTACCTTC. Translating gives CASRGPAVSGIATF.

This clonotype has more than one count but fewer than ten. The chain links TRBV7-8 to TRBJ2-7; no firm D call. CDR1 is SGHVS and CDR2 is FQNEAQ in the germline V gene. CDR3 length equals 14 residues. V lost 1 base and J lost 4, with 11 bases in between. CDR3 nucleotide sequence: TGTGCCAGCAGCTTAGGGGCCGCAGGTTACGAGCAGTACGTC. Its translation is CASSLGAAGYEQYV.

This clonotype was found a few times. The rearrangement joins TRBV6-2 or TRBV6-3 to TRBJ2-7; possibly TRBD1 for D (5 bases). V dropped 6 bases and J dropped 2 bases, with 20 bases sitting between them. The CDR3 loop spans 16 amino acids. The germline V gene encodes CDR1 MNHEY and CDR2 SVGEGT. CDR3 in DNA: TGTGCCAGCAGAAGGGGTCTGGGCAGGCGTACCTACGAGCAGTACTTC. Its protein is CASRRGLGRRTYEQYF.

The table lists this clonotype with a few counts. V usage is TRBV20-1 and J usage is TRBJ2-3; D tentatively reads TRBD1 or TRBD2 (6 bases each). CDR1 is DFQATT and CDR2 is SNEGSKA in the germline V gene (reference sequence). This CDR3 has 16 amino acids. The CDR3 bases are TGCAGCCTAGGGGGGCATTTGGCGGGTGTGACAGATACGCAGTATTTT. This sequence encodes CSLGGHLAGVTDTQYF.

CDR3 sequence reads: CASGQAINSPLHF. The CDR3 region has the DNA TGTGCCAGCGGACAGGCGATTAATTCACCCCTCCACTTT. V gene TRBV7-2 combines with J gene TRBJ1-6, with TRBD1 matching 7 bases. CDR3 length: 13 amino acids. The J segment lost 6 bases and the V segment lost 8 bases, leaving 4 bases of the junction unmatched. The V gene's germline CDR1 is SGHTA and CDR2 FQGNSA.

CDR3 in amino acids: CSAPRISTDTQYF. CDR3 DNA: TGCAGTGCTCCCCGGATTAGCACAGATACGCAGTATTTT. The J gene is TRBJ2-3, the V gene TRBV20-1, with D hard to call. The CDR3 loop spans 13 amino acids. V dropped 5 bases and J dropped 0 bases, with 9 bases sitting between them. Germline V gene data show CDR1 as DFQATT and CDR2 as SNEGSKA (reference sequence).

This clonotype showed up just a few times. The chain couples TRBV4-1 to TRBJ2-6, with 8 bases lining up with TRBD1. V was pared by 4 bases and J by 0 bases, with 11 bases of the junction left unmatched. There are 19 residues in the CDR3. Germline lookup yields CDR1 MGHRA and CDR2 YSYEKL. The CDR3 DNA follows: TGCGCCAGCAGCCGACCTGCCGGGACAGGCCTCTCTGGGGCCAACGTCCTGACTTTC. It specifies CASSRPAGTGLSGANVLTF.

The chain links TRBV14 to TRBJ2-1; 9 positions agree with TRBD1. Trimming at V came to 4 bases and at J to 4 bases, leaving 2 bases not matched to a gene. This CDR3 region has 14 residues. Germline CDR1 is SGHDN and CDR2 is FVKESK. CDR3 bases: TGTGCCAGCAGCCGACAGGGGGTATACAATGAGCAGTTCTTC. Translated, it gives CASSRQGVYNEQFF.

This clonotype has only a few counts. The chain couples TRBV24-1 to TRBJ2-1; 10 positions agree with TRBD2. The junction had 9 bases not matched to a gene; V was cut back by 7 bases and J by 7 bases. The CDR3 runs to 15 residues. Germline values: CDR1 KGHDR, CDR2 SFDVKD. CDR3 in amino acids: CATRGAGGPENEQFF. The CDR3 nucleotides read TGTGCCACCAGAGGAGCGGGAGGGCCGGAGAATGAGCAGTTCTTC.

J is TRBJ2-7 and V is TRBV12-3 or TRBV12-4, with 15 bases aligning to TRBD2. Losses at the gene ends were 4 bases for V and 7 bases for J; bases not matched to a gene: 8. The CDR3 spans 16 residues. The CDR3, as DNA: TGTGCCAGCAGTTCGTCGGGACTAGCGGGAGGCGGGGAGCAGTACGTC. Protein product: CASSSSGLAGGGEQYV.

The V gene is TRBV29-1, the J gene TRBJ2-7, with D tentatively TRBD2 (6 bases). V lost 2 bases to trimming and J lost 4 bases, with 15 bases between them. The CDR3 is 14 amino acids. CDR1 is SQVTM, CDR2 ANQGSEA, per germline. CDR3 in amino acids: CSVESGVGPYEQYF. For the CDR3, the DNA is TGCAGCGTTGAATCGGGGGTCGGCCCTTACGAGCAGTACTTC.

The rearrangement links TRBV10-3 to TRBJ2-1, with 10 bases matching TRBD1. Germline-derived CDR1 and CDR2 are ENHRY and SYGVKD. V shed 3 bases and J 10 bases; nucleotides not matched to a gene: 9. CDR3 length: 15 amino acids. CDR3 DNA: TGTGCCATCAGTGATCTGGGGACAGGGGTGGGCGAGCAGTTCTTC. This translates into CAISDLGTGVGEQFF.

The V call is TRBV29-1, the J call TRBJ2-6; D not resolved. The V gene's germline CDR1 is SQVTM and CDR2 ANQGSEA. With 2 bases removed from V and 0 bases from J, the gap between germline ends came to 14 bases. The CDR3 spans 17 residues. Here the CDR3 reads CSVESVIKNSGANVLTF. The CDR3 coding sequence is TGCAGCGTTGAATCAGTAATTAAAAACTCTGGGGCCAACGTCCTGACTTTC.

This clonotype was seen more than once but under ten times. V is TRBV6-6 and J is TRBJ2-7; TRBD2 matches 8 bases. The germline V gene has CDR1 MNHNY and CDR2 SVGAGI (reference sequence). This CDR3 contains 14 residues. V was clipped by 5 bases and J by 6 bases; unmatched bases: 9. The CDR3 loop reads CASSPPGTSREQYV. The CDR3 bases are TGTGCCAGCAGTCCTCCCGGGACTAGTCGCGAGCAGTACGTC.

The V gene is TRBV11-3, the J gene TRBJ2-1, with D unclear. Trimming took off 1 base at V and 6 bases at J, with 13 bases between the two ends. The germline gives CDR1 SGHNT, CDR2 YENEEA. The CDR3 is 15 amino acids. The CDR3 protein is CASSLVGPVGNEQFF. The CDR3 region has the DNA TGTGCCAGCAGCTTAGTCGGCCCAGTAGGCAATGAGCAGTTCTTC.

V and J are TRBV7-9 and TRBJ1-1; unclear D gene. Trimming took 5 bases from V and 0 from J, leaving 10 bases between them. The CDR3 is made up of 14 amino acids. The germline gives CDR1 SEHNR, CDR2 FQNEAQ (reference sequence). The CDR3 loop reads CASSPTVLNTEAFF. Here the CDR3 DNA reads TGTGCCAGCAGCCCCACGGTCCTGAACACTGAAGCTTTCTTT.